These 19 T cell receptor beta chains share one sample of origin, sequenced in a study of Graves' ophthalmopathy and Graves' hyperthyroidism. Investigators amplified TCR beta CDR3 regions from RNA transcripts. RT-PCR was first run with HTBI primers, then multiplex PCR in a second round. TCRdb analysed the multiplex PCR reads with MiXCR anew, one entry per CDR3 protein. The table has some 520,000 distinct CDR3 sequences, about an eighth seen once. The sample consisted of blood. Receptors were obtained from a woman between 25 and 40 years old with Graves' ophthalmopathy.

This clonotype has a count of ten or more. CDR3 residues: CASRWGLAEDGVKTGELFF. The CDR3 DNA sequence: TGTGCCAGCAGGTGGGGACTAGCGGAAGATGGGGTCAAGACCGGGGAGCTGTTTTTT. The chain carries TRBV6-4 and TRBJ2-2; 11 bases fit TRBD2. V was clipped by 6 bases and J by 5 bases; unmatched bases: 17. The CDR3 loop spans 19 amino acids. Germline loops: CDR1 MRHNA, CDR2 SNTAGT.

This clonotype was detected ten times or more. The rearrangement uses TRBV28 and TRBJ1-1; D is unclear. The CDR3 runs 13 residues. V dropped 8 bases and J dropped 6 bases, with 16 bases sitting between them. Germline V gene data show CDR1 as MDHEN and CDR2 as SYDVKM. The CDR3 region is CASRSAAWAEAFF. CDR3 coding DNA: TGTGCCAGCCGGAGCGCAGCTTGGGCTGAAGCTTTCTTT. Full variable domain (outside the CDR3, taken from reference TRBV28 and TRBJ1-1): DVKVTQSSRYLVKRTGEKVFLECVQDMDHENMFWYRQDPGLGLRLIYFSYDVKMKEKGDIPEGYSVSREKKERFSLILESASTNQTSMYLCASRSAAWAEAFFGQGTRLTVV.

The chain employs TRBV11-1 and TRBJ2-7; D not certain. Trimming stripped 5 bases from V and 3 bases from J, with 20 bases between. Germline CDR1 reads SGHAT; CDR2 reads FQDESV (reference sequence). The CDR3 contains 16 residues. The CDR3 is CASSGWGHERSYEQYF. The CDR3 DNA follows: TGTGCCAGCAGCGGGTGGGGTCATGAAAGGAGCTACGAGCAGTACTTC.

V usage is TRBV28 and J usage is TRBJ1-3; D not resolved. The CDR3 has 14 residues. With 3 bases removed from V and 0 bases from J, the gap between germline ends came to 6 bases. From germline, CDR1 is MDHEN and CDR2 SYDVKM. For the CDR3, the DNA is TGTGCCAGCAGTTTCCATAACTCTGGAAACACCATATATTTT. Translation: CASSFHNSGNTIYF. Full variable domain (missing parts from reference TRBV28 and TRBJ1-3): DVKVTQSSRYLVKRTGEKVFLECVQDMDHENMFWYRQDPGLGLRLIYFSYDVKMKEKGDIPEGYSVSREKKERFSLILESASTNQTSMYLCASSFHNSGNTIYFGEGSWLTVV.

This clonotype was recorded many times. The chain is built from TRBV4-1 and TRBJ1-2, with 11 bases matching TRBD1. The CDR3 is 15 residues long. The V gene's germline CDR1 is MGHRA and CDR2 YSYEKL. The V gene end was trimmed by 3 bases and the J gene end by 3 bases; junction bases not matched to a gene: 3. The CDR3 spells CASSQPGQGDYGYTF. The CDR3 nucleotides are TGCGCCAGCAGCCAGCCGGGACAGGGGGACTATGGCTACACCTTC.

This clonotype has ten or more counts. The V call is TRBV7-9, the J call TRBJ1-1; the D gene is possibly TRBD1 (6 bases). The V end lost 4 bases, the J end lost 4 bases, and 13 bases lay between the germline ends. The length of the CDR3 is 14 residues. Germline assignment: CDR1 SEHNR and CDR2 FQNEAQ (reference sequence). CDR3 coding DNA: TGTGCCAGCAGCTGGGGACAATACGGCACTGAAGCTTTCTTT. Translating gives CASSWGQYGTEAFF.

This clonotype was counted between two and nine times. CDR3 nucleotide sequence: TGTGCCAGCAGTTTTGAGCGGGGGAGCAATCAGCCCCAGCATTTT. This gives the protein CASSFERGSNQPQHF. This chain connects TRBV12-3 or TRBV12-4 to TRBJ1-5; possibly TRBD1 for D (5 bases). This CDR3 contains 15 residues. V shed 3 bases and J shed 1 base, with 10 bases lying between them.

The chain has TRBV6-1 and TRBJ1-5, with TRBD1 as a possible D gene (5 bases). V lost 4 bases and J 2 bases, leaving 15 bases between the germline ends. The germline V gene has CDR1 MNHNS and CDR2 SASEGT. This CDR3 has 16 amino acids. CDR3 in DNA: TGTGCCAGCAGTGGAATGGGGGTTAGCGGCAATCAGCCCCAGCATTTT. Translation: CASSGMGVSGNQPQHF.

This clonotype was seen repeatedly, ten times or more. The chain carries TRBV6-1 and TRBJ1-5; no definite D call. Germline V gene lookup returns CDR1 MNHNS and CDR2 SASEGT. V lost 3 bases to trimming and J lost 5 bases, with 5 bases between them. This CDR3 region has 12 residues. CDR3 sequence reads: CASSEIYQPQHF. The CDR3 DNA is TGTGCCAGCAGTGAGATTTATCAGCCCCAGCATTTT.

This clonotype was seen a few times. This chain joins TRBV20-1 and TRBJ2-7; the D gene is possibly TRBD1 (7 bases). Germline-derived CDR1 and CDR2 are DFQATT and SNEGSKA (reference sequence). Trimming took 1 base from V and 4 from J, leaving 20 bases between them. The CDR3 covers 16 residues. CDR3 sequence (DNA): TGCAGTGCTAGAGGGCGGGGCAGGGGGTTAGGGTACGAGCAGTACTTC. It translates to CSARGRGRGLGYEQYF.

The chain has TRBV15 and TRBJ2-7; a possible D gene is TRBD2 (5 bases). V shed 3 bases and J shed 0 bases, with 18 bases lying between them. Germline CDR1 and CDR2: LNHNV and YYDKDF (reference sequence). The CDR3 is 17 residues long. The CDR3 DNA sequence: TGTGCCACCAGCAGCCCACCCCGGGGTGGGGACTCCTACGAGCAGTACTTC. Translated, it gives CATSSPPRGGDSYEQYF.

This clonotype was observed once. This CDR3 is missing its conserved last phenylalanine or tryptophan, likely due to a read error. The chain links TRBV7-2 to TRBJ1-1; 8 bases match TRBD1. Germline assignment: CDR1 SGHTA and CDR2 FQGNSA. The CDR3 spans 15 residues. After removal of 4 bases from V and 5 bases from J, the junction contained 9 bases not matched to a gene. The CDR3, as DNA: TGTGCCAGCAGCTCCTGGACAGGGAAGAGAACTGAAGCTTTCGTT. It translates to CASSSWTGKRTEAFV.

This clonotype was seen at least ten times. J is TRBJ1-1 and V is TRBV30; unclear D gene. Trimming took 0 bases from V and 8 from J, leaving 13 bases between them. There are 13 residues in the CDR3. The germline CDR1 and CDR2 sequences are GTSNPN and SVGIG (reference sequence). As DNA, the CDR3 is TGTGCCTGGAGTGTTCGAGCTGCGGGGGAAGCTTTCTTT. As protein: CAWSVRAAGEAFF.

This clonotype was picked up one time. This may be a read error, as it is one base from a much larger clone. The chain links TRBV2 to TRBJ2-5; 8 bases agree with TRBD1. The germline V gene encodes CDR1 SNHLY and CDR2 FYNNEI. Trimming at V came to 8 bases and at J to 10 bases, leaving 12 bases not matched to a gene. The CDR3 extends over 13 amino acids. CDR3 sequence: CASWAGGVYDQYF. The CDR3 DNA is TGTGCCAGCTGGGCAGGGGGCGTATACGACCAGTACTTC.

This clonotype was observed many times. The rearrangement links TRBV10-3 to TRBJ2-7, with D perhaps matching TRBD2 (5 bases). CDR3 length: 13 residues. The germline V gene has CDR1 ENHRY and CDR2 SYGVKD. Trimming shortened V by 3 bases and J by 10 bases, and 16 bases separated the two germline ends. CDR3 in DNA: TGTGCCATCAGTGATCTCACTAGTGTCGAACAGTACTTC. Its protein product is CAISDLTSVEQYF.

Ten or more counts support this clonotype. As DNA, the CDR3 is TGTGCCTGGAGTGTCACAGAGAACACTGAAGCTTTCTTT. This translates into CAWSVTENTEAFF. V is TRBV30 and J is TRBJ1-1; D remains unclear. The V gene's germline CDR1 is GTSNPN and CDR2 SVGIG (reference sequence). V was cut by 0 bases and J by 1 base, with 6 bases left in between. CDR3 length: 13 amino acids.

This clonotype turned up a few times. The chain recombines TRBV15 with TRBJ1-5; D may be TRBD1 (5 bases). In germline, CDR1 is LNHNV, CDR2 YYDKDF (reference sequence). The CDR3 contains 15 residues. The V end lost 5 bases, the J end lost 6 bases, and 17 bases lay between the germline ends. The CDR3 nucleotides are TGTGCCACCAGCGGCCTGGGGGGGTCCAGTCAGCCCCAGCATTTT. Protein sequence: CATSGLGGSSQPQHF.

The chain joins TRBV6-4 to TRBJ1-1; 8 bases fit TRBD1. CDR3 size: 14 residues. The trim removed 10 bases at V and 8 bases at J, leaving 15 bases unmatched. Germline V gives CDR1 MRHNA, CDR2 SNTAGT. The CDR3 DNA reads as TGTGCCACCACTCCAAACCCAGGACAGGGAGAAGCTTTCTTT. This encodes CATTPNPGQGEAFF.

The chain uses TRBV28 and TRBJ1-2; TRBD1 aligns across 7 bases. The CDR3 is 13 residues long. Trimming at V came to 7 bases and at J to 2 bases, leaving 4 bases not matched to a gene. CDR1 MDHEN and CDR2 SYDVKM come from the germline V gene. This chain's CDR3 is CASTLTGNYGYTF. CDR3 bases: TGTGCCAGCACCCTGACAGGGAACTATGGCTACACCTTC.